These 26 T cell receptor beta chains originate from one sample sequenced in a study of blood T cell repertoires in COVID-19. The protocol was immunoSEQ multiplex PCR, while the TCRdb copy is restricted to in-frame clones and leaves out a portion. The table shows hundreds of thousands of clones, with 86% occurring only once. The sequenced sample was peripheral blood. The origin of the receptors is a woman aged 50 to 60 with acute or convalescent COVID-19.

This sequence joins TRBV29-1 and TRBJ2-7; D unresolved. The CDR3 totals 12 residues. Trimming stripped 1 base from V and 1 base from J, with 5 bases between. In germline, CDR1 is SQVTM, CDR2 ANQGSEA. The CDR3 sequence is CSVEGPSYEQYF. The CDR3 DNA reads as TGCAGCGTTGAAGGGCCTTCCTACGAGCAGTACTTC.

This clone has a single count. V and J are TRBV24-1 and TRBJ2-1; 7 positions agree with TRBD2. Germline V gives CDR1 KGHDR, CDR2 SFDVKD. Germline trimming cut 1 base from V and 6 bases from J; bases unmatched to any gene: 8. The CDR3 contains 16 residues. CDR3 protein: CATSDFRLAAANEQFF. CDR3 nucleotides: TGTGCCACCAGTGATTTTCGGCTAGCGGCGGCCAATGAGCAGTTCTTC.

The V call is TRBV9, the J call TRBJ2-1; possible D gene TRBD2, 6 bases. Germline V lookup: CDR1 SGDLS, CDR2 YYNGEE. V was shortened by 4 bases and J by 2 bases, with 13 bases between the two germline ends. CDR3 length equals 15 residues. CDR3 residues: CASSPGLQTYNEQFF. CDR3 nucleotides: TGTGCCAGCAGCCCGGGACTGCAAACCTACAATGAGCAGTTCTTC.

The rearrangement uses TRBV19 and TRBJ2-1, with TRBD1 identical over 8 bases. Germline V lookup: CDR1 LNHDA, CDR2 SQIVND (reference sequence). The CDR3 has 14 amino acids. The trim removed 7 bases at V and 9 bases at J, leaving 11 bases unmatched. CDR3 nucleotide sequence: TGTGCCAGTAACCCGGGACAGGCGTCGCTTGAGCAGTTCTTC. Translation gives CASNPGQASLEQFF.

V gene TRBV19 combines with J gene TRBJ1-1; 12 bases map to TRBD1. The CDR3 covers 16 residues. With 9 bases clipped from V and 5 bases from J, the junction kept 13 bases outside the gene matches. CDR1 and CDR2 (germline): LNHDA, SQIVND (reference sequence). The CDR3 sequence: CASQRRGQGAETEAFF. The CDR3 DNA reads TGTGCCAGCCAACGACGGGGACAGGGGGCTGAAACTGAAGCTTTCTTT. Supplemented by reference TRBV19 and TRBJ1-1, the full variable domain reads DGGITQSPKYLFRKEGQNVTLSCEQNLNHDAMYWYRQDPGQGLRLIYYSQIVNDFQKGDIAEGYSVSREKKESFPLTVTSAQKNPTAFYLCASQRRGQGAETEAFFGQGTRLTVV.

The chain links TRBV18 to TRBJ1-4; TRBD1 agrees at 7 bases. Losses at the gene ends were 10 bases for V and 6 bases for J; bases not matched to a gene: 8. CDR1 and CDR2 (germline): KGHSH, LQKENI. The CDR3 runs to 13 residues. CDR3: CATRGQVDEKLFF. CDR3 sequence (DNA): TGTGCCACCCGTGGACAGGTGGATGAAAAACTGTTTTTT. Full variable domain (missing parts from reference TRBV18 and TRBJ1-4): NAGVMQNPRHLVRRRGQEARLRCSPMKGHSHVYWYRQLPEEGLKFMVYLQKENIIDESGMPKERFSAEFPKEGPSILRIQQVVRGDSAAYFCATRGQVDEKLFFGSGTQLSVL.

The chain combines TRBV2 with TRBJ2-5; 7 nucleotides agree with TRBD1. The CDR3 has 16 amino acids. Germline CDR1 SNHLY, CDR2 FYNNEI. J gave up 7 bases and V 4 bases, and 15 bases lay outside the gene matches. CDR3 nucleotides: TGTGCCAGCAGTGCGGGAAGGGACAGAATTTCCGGGACCCAGTACTTC. This translates into CASSAGRDRISGTQYF.

J is TRBJ1-6 and V is TRBV9; D call uncertain. Between the trimmed V and J ends, which lost 0 bases and 6 bases, there was a span of 13 bases. From germline, CDR1 is SGDLS and CDR2 YYNGEE. CDR3 length: 16 amino acids. The CDR3 coding sequence is TGTGCCAGCAGCGTAGGAGGGTATAAGGCTAATTCACCCCTCCACTTT. Protein product: CASSVGGYKANSPLHF.

This clone occurred once. The V call is TRBV11-2, the J call TRBJ2-1, with 11 bases lining up with TRBD2. The CDR3 is 16 amino acids. Germline V gene data show CDR1 as SGHAT and CDR2 as FQNNGV. Trimming at V came to 5 bases and at J to 5 bases, leaving 8 bases not matched to a gene. The CDR3 DNA reads as TGTGCCAGCAGCCCTTGGACTAGCGGGCACCACAATGAGCAGTTCTTC. It is translated as CASSPWTSGHHNEQFF.

The chain couples TRBV6-4 to TRBJ2-3; 13 bases agree with TRBD2. The CDR3 covers 18 residues. Looked up from germline, CDR1 is MRHNA and CDR2 is SNTAGT. The junction had 6 bases not matched to a gene; V was cut back by 3 bases and J by 0 bases. The CDR3 sequence: CASSDRTSGGKSTDTQYF. CDR3 nucleotides: TGTGCCAGCAGTGATAGGACTAGCGGGGGTAAGAGCACAGATACGCAGTATTTT.

The CDR3, as DNA: TGTGCCAGCAGCCCACCTGAGAGCACCGGGGAGCTGTTTTTT. Encoded protein: CASSPPESTGELFF. This chain links TRBV7-2 with TRBJ2-2; no clear D. Trimming shortened V by 5 bases and J by 4 bases, and 11 bases separated the two germline ends. The CDR3 spans 14 residues. Germline assignment: CDR1 SGHTA and CDR2 FQGNSA.

In the case of this clone: Its ends do not fully match the called genes, so a read error is possible. The rearrangement uses TRBV5-4 and TRBJ2-2; 7 bases are a match to TRBD2. Germline loops: CDR1 SGHNT, CDR2 YYREEE (reference sequence). The CDR3 spans 14 residues. The CDR3 loop reads CASSAVELGGGLFF. For the CDR3, the DNA is TGTGCCAGCAGCGCAGTCGAGTTAGGCGGGGGGCTGTTTTTT.

The V call is TRBV21-1, the J call TRBJ1-2; the tabulated D call, TRBD1, remains unverified against the DNA. TRBV21-1 is assigned pseudogene status. The CDR3 has 13 residues. CDR3 DNA: TGTGCCAGCAGGGGGCGCTTTATCTATGGCTACACCTTC. Translated: CASRGRFIYGYTF.

The chain recombines TRBV19 with TRBJ2-3; 11 bases are a match to TRBD2. V lost 6 bases, J lost 5 bases, and 4 bases stayed unmatched. The CDR3 has 14 amino acids. Germline CDR1 and CDR2: LNHDA and SQIVND (reference sequence). CDR3 nucleotides: TGTGCCAGTAGAAATCTAGCGGGAGGAGATACGCAGTATTTT. Translation gives CASRNLAGGDTQYF.

The chain employs TRBV7-2 and TRBJ1-2; maybe TRBD1 (5 bases). The CDR3 is made up of 15 amino acids. V lost 3 bases and J lost 2, with 13 bases in between. Germline CDR1 reads SGHTA; CDR2 reads FQGNSA. CDR3 nucleotides: TGTGCCAGCAGCTTGCGGGGCCCCACCAACTATGGCTACACCTTC. This codes for CASSLRGPTNYGYTF.

The gene calls are TRBV5-6 and TRBJ2-7, with TRBD2 as a possible D gene (5 bases). V shed 1 base and J shed 7 bases, with 6 bases lying between them. The CDR3 totals 11 residues. Germline CDR1 SGHDT, CDR2 YYEEEE. The chain's CDR3 is CASSLRLEQYF. CDR3 nucleotide sequence: TGTGCCAGCAGCTTGCGACTAGAGCAGTACTTC.

The chain combines TRBV7-2 with TRBJ2-3, with 15 bases lining up with TRBD2. V lost 1 base to trimming and J lost 5 bases; unmatched junction nucleotides: 4. The CDR3 runs to 17 residues. CDR1 and CDR2 (germline): SGHTA, FQGNSA. CDR3 region: CASSLGTSGRAVDTQYF. CDR3 in DNA: TGTGCCAGCAGCTTAGGGACTAGCGGGAGGGCCGTAGATACGCAGTATTTT.

V is TRBV19 and J is TRBJ2-5, with 7 bases fitting TRBD1. Unmatched junction bases numbered 15, after V lost 4 bases and J lost 7 bases. Germline V gives CDR1 LNHDA, CDR2 SQIVND (reference sequence). This CDR3 spans 16 amino acids. CDR3 region: CASSSGGQVSSGTQYF. The CDR3 region has the DNA TGTGCCAGTAGTAGTGGAGGACAGGTCTCGTCGGGGACCCAGTACTTC.

This sequence joins TRBV2 and TRBJ1-1; 7 nucleotides match TRBD1. Germline CDR1 SNHLY, CDR2 FYNNEI. J gave up 6 bases and V 7 bases, and 11 bases lay outside the gene matches. The CDR3 loop spans 14 amino acids. CDR3 sequence: CASKPGTAGSEAFF. As DNA, the CDR3 is TGTGCCAGCAAACCCGGGACAGCTGGCTCTGAAGCTTTCTTT. The full variable domain, completed using reference TRBV2 and TRBJ1-1, is EPEVTQTPSHQVTQMGQEVILRCVPISNHLYFYWYRQILGQKVEFLVSFYNNEISEKSEIFDDQFSVERPDGSNFTLKIRSTKLEDSAMYFCASKPGTAGSEAFFGQGTRLTVV.

The chain employs TRBV5-1 and TRBJ1-3; D ambiguous. Germline values: CDR1 SGHRS, CDR2 YFSETQ. The V end lost 5 bases, the J end lost 1 base, and 13 bases lay between the germline ends. This CDR3 is built from 15 residues. CDR3 loop: CASSPTVASGNTIYF. The CDR3 nucleotides are TGCGCCAGCAGTCCAACGGTCGCATCTGGAAACACCATATATTTT.

The chain uses TRBV10-3 and TRBJ1-1; the match to TRBD1 covers 8 bases. After removal of 10 bases from V and 1 base from J, the junction contained 14 bases not matched to a gene. CDR3 length: 16 amino acids. Germline loops: CDR1 ENHRY, CDR2 SYGVKD. CDR3 nucleotide sequence: TGTGCCACTTTACCCGGACAGGGAAGGTGGAACACTGAAGCTTTCTTT. It yields the protein CATLPGQGRWNTEAFF.

The chain joins TRBV7-2 to TRBJ2-1; 8 bases line up with TRBD2. CDR1 SGHTA and CDR2 FQGNSA come from the germline V gene. The CDR3 loop spans 15 amino acids. Germline trimming cut 1 base from V and 7 bases from J; bases unmatched to any gene: 6. The CDR3 region has the DNA TGTGCCAGCAGCTTAGGGACTAGCAGTCTGAATGAGCAGTTCTTC. Translating gives CASSLGTSSLNEQFF.

The J gene is TRBJ2-1, the V gene TRBV18; 8 nucleotides line up with TRBD2. The germline V gene has CDR1 KGHSH and CDR2 LQKENI. Trimming took 3 bases from V and 5 from J; bases not matched to a gene: 6. The CDR3 is made up of 15 amino acids. CDR3: CASSPLAGIDNEQFF. The DNA of the CDR3 is TGTGCCAGCTCACCTCTAGCGGGCATAGACAATGAGCAGTTCTTC.

The chain couples TRBV6-5 to TRBJ1-6; 7 positions agree with TRBD1. The J segment lost 8 bases and the V segment lost 1 base, leaving 5 bases of the junction unmatched. The CDR3 spans 15 residues. Germline V gene data show CDR1 as MNHEY and CDR2 as SVGAGI. The CDR3, as DNA: TGTGCCAGCAGTTACTTAGGGGGCATGGATTCACCCCTCCACTTT. This sequence encodes CASSYLGGMDSPLHF.

This clone was observed a handful of times. The chain links TRBV24-1 to TRBJ1-6; D perhaps matches TRBD1 (6 bases). The CDR3 length is 19 residues. V was pared by 3 bases and J by 9 bases, with 26 bases between. CDR1 is KGHDR, CDR2 SFDVKD, per germline. The chain's CDR3 is CATSDPRDSDRRKASPLHF. The CDR3 DNA follows: TGTGCCACCAGTGATCCCCGAGATAGTGACAGGCGTAAAGCTTCACCCCTCCACTTT.

The gene calls are TRBV18 and TRBJ2-5; 15 nucleotides match TRBD2. The CDR3 runs 17 residues. Germline-derived CDR1 and CDR2 are KGHSH and LQKENI. Unmatched junction bases numbered 4, after V lost 3 bases and J lost 2 bases. The CDR3 protein is CASSPPGLAGGQETQYF. CDR3 nucleotide sequence: TGTGCCAGCTCACCCCCGGGACTAGCGGGAGGACAAGAGACCCAGTACTTC.